This T cell receptor (beta chain) was found in a study of control samples from healthy donors and cancer patients (dated by TCRdb to about 2020). From a lookup of the germline V gene (reference sequence), CDR1 and CDR2 are SEHNR and FQNEAQ. Spanning cysteine to phenylalanine, the CDR3 consists of 15 amino acids. The CDR3 DNA has 45 bases and is translated from base 1. Trimming removed 6 bases from V and 8 bases from J; the gene matches leave 11 bases unexplained. The library was made by the immunoSEQ multiplex PCR assay. TCRdb's version of the immuneACCESS table is confined to in-frame rearrangements and falls short of the full clone set. An unresolved V gene accounts for under half of the shortfall where checked; the remainder is of unknown origin. The sample includes about 130,000 clones, with approximately 95% observed a single time. The top ten clones comprise approximately 4% of the sample. With respect to this clone: It lacks a known antigen. Per-nucleotide qualities are absent, and no much larger clonotype sits a single base away.

The TCR was taken from a man aged 30 to 45 in good health. The sequence is built from TRBV7-9 and TRBJ2-1, with 9 central nucleotides matching TRBD1. Sequences were obtained from blood. The CDR3 reads as follows: CASRETGTGFHEQFF. The sequence in DNA is TGTGCCAGCAGAGAAACCGGGACAGGGTTTCATGAGCAGTTCTTC.